Below, 26 T cell receptor beta chains from the same sample are listed, as sequenced in a study of regulatory T cells in long-lasting Graves disease. CDR3-region Arm-PCR and iRepertoire HTBI primers produced the TCR beta libraries. MiXCR, applied by TCRdb to the multiplex PCR reads, yields one record per CDR3 protein. This sample carries a few hundred thousand distinct CDR3 sequences, about 12% of them seen once, and the ten largest clones take under 20%. Time point indicated: newly diagnosed GD, antithyroid drugs for less than 3 months. Researchers made the TCR library from RNA that was extracted from PBMCs. These data were also filed under a second study, of T cells in Graves' hyperthyroidism and ophthalmopathy.

Specimen: peripheral blood mononuclear cells (PBMCs), collected at new diagnosis, from a patient treated with antithyroid drugs. Receptors originate from a woman aged 18-35 years with Graves disease.

This chain joins TRBV20-1 and TRBJ2-5, with no clear D. CDR1 is DFQATT, CDR2 SNEGSKA, per germline (reference sequence). Trimming pared 2 bases from V and 4 bases from J, leaving 14 bases between. The CDR3 has 14 amino acids. The DNA for the CDR3 is TGCAGTGCTAGATCTCGCGGCTCCACAGAGACCCAGTACTTC. Residues: CSARSRGSTETQYF.

The chain couples TRBV5-6 to TRBJ1-1; 9 positions match TRBD1. Germline V gene sequence: CDR1 SGHDT, CDR2 YYEEEE. The CDR3 loop spans 17 amino acids. The junction had 11 bases not matched to a gene; V was cut back by 4 bases and J by 1 base. This CDR3 reads CASSRLGQGGENTEAFF. The CDR3 DNA is TGTGCCAGCAGCCGTTTGGGACAGGGAGGGGAGAACACTGAAGCTTTCTTT.

The chain links TRBV19 to TRBJ2-1, with 8 bases identical to TRBD2. Trimming cost V 6 bases and J 3 bases; bases outside gene matches: 4. The CDR3 loop spans 14 amino acids. Germline CDR1 LNHDA, CDR2 SQIVND (reference sequence). The CDR3 spells CASRVLAGYNEQFF. CDR3 DNA: TGTGCCAGTAGGGTGCTAGCGGGCTACAATGAGCAGTTCTTC.

This clonotype appeared a few times. The gene calls are TRBV14 and TRBJ2-1; 7 bases match TRBD1. J gave up 5 bases and V 0 bases, and 4 bases lay outside the gene matches. The CDR3 contains 15 residues. Germline-derived CDR1 and CDR2 are SGHDN and FVKESK. In nucleotides, the CDR3 is TGTGCCAGCAGCCAAGAAGGACAGGTTGACAATGAGCAGTTCTTC. This translates into CASSQEGQVDNEQFF.

This clonotype has at least ten counts. The rearrangement links TRBV24-1 to TRBJ1-1, with 10 bases aligning to TRBD1. Germline V CDR1 and CDR2: KGHDR, SFDVKD. The ends lost 7 bases at V and 1 base at J; junction bases unmatched: 11. The CDR3 has 17 amino acids. The CDR3 bases are TGTGCCACCAGGGAGACAGGGGGCGAAGGGGAGAACACTGAAGCTTTCTTT. Protein: CATRETGGEGENTEAFF.

This clonotype was recorded at least ten times. The chain couples TRBV25-1 to TRBJ1-1; no reliable D call. CDR3 length equals 14 residues. The V gene lost 7 bases and the J gene lost 1 base, with 13 bases spanning the gap. Germline loops: CDR1 MGHDK, CDR2 SYGVNS. The CDR3 coding sequence is TGTGCCAGCACCCTACTGGCAGGGAACACTGAAGCTTTCTTT. As protein: CASTLLAGNTEAFF.

This clonotype was seen many times. The rearrangement uses TRBV20-1 and TRBJ2-3; TRBD2 agrees at 8 bases. CDR3 length equals 15 residues. V gave up 1 base and J gave up 3 bases; unmatched junction bases: 6. Germline CDR1 DFQATT, CDR2 SNEGSKA (reference sequence). The CDR3 DNA reads TGCAGTGCTAGAGTTGTAGCGGGAAGAACAGATACGCAGTATTTT. Translation: CSARVVAGRTDTQYF.

This clonotype was recorded many times. This chain's CDR3 is CASSPTGRWGNEQFF. In DNA form, the CDR3 reads TGTGCCAGCAGTCCCACGGGACGGTGGGGCAATGAGCAGTTCTTC. V gene TRBV27 combines with J gene TRBJ2-1, with D perhaps assigned TRBD1 or TRBD2 (5 bases each). The germline V gene encodes CDR1 MNHEY and CDR2 SMNVEV (reference sequence). The V gene lost 5 bases and the J gene lost 6 bases, with 17 bases spanning the gap. This CDR3 comprises 15 residues.

This clonotype was observed at least ten times. This rearrangement joins TRBV4-3 to TRBJ1-2; unclear D gene. CDR1 and CDR2 from the germline V gene are LGHNA and YSLEER. This CDR3 is 14 amino acids long. V lost 0 bases and J 2 bases, leaving 7 bases between the germline ends. CDR3 in amino acids: CASSQEGKNYGYTF. The CDR3 nucleotides are TGCGCCAGCAGCCAAGAGGGCAAGAACTATGGCTACACCTTC.

This clonotype was seen only a few times. The chain couples TRBV2 to TRBJ2-5; TRBD1 is a possible D gene (5 bases). CDR1 is SNHLY, CDR2 FYNNEI, per germline. This CDR3 has 14 amino acids. V lost 8 bases to trimming and J lost 2 bases, with 15 bases between them. CDR3 loop: CASQDTVPQETQYF. The DNA for the CDR3 is TGTGCCAGCCAGGACACGGTACCACAAGAGACCCAGTACTTC. Complete variable domain (other parts from reference TRBV2 and TRBJ2-5): EPEVTQTPSHQVTQMGQEVILRCVPISNHLYFYWYRQILGQKVEFLVSFYNNEISEKSEIFDDQFSVERPDGSNFTLKIRSTKLEDSAMYFCASQDTVPQETQYFGPGTRLLVL.

This clonotype showed up just a few times. A read error is possible here, since a much larger clone lies one base away. The CDR3 region is CASSLIVMTGKTGEPFF. DNA for the CDR3: TGTGCCAGCAGCTTAATCGTAATGACAGGGAAGACCGGGGAGCCGTTTTTT. The V call is TRBV11-2, the J call TRBJ2-2, with 7 bases that match TRBD1. This CDR3 has 17 amino acids. Germline V gene data show CDR1 as SGHAT and CDR2 as FQNNGV.

This clonotype was picked up many times. CDR3 nucleotides: TGTGCCAGCAGTTACGGAGTCCTCACAGATACGCAGTATTTT. This sequence encodes CASSYGVLTDTQYF. The chain has TRBV6-2 or TRBV6-3 and TRBJ2-3, with D unresolved. V was pared by 2 bases and J by 2 bases, with 8 bases between. This CDR3 comprises 14 residues. Germline values: CDR1 MNHEY, CDR2 SVGEGT.

This clonotype was detected ten times or more. The chain carries TRBV7-9 and TRBJ2-7, with TRBD2 identical over 10 bases. The CDR3 totals 15 residues. CDR1 and CDR2 from the germline V gene are SEHNR and FQNEAQ (reference sequence). Trimming cost V 2 bases and J 5 bases; bases outside gene matches: 6. The chain's CDR3 is CASSLSSGRADEQYF. The CDR3 region has the DNA TGTGCCAGCAGCTTATCCAGCGGGAGGGCCGACGAGCAGTACTTC.

In this sample, this clonotype turned up many times. The chain has TRBV7-2 and TRBJ1-6; D unclear. In germline, CDR1 is SGHTA, CDR2 FQGNSA. Deletions cut 5 bases from V and 6 bases from J, with 5 bases between. The CDR3 is made up of 12 amino acids. CDR3 region: CASSVTNSPLHF. The CDR3 bases are TGTGCCAGCAGCGTCACTAATTCACCCCTCCACTTT.

The V gene is TRBV29-1, the J gene TRBJ1-6, with a possible D match to TRBD1 (5 bases). Germline CDR1 and CDR2: SQVTM and ANQGSEA. The CDR3 runs 16 residues. The V end was cut by 2 bases, the J end by 7 bases, with 18 bases between. CDR3 amino acids: CSVEYGRGGENSPLHF. The CDR3, as DNA: TGCAGCGTTGAATACGGCCGGGGGGGGGAAAATTCACCCCTCCACTTT.

This clonotype was picked up many times. The genes are TRBV27 and TRBJ1-1; the D is unclear. The CDR3 covers 14 residues. The germline gives CDR1 MNHEY, CDR2 SMNVEV (reference sequence). Trimming shortened V by 2 bases and J by 1 base, and 8 bases separated the two germline ends. This chain's CDR3 is CASSLAGWNTEAFF. Written as DNA, the CDR3 is TGTGCCAGCAGTTTAGCGGGCTGGAACACTGAAGCTTTCTTT.

The sample holds a few counts of this clonotype. The genes are TRBV20-1 and TRBJ2-4, with D possibly matching TRBD1 (5 bases). This CDR3 contains 15 residues. The germline V gene has CDR1 DFQATT and CDR2 SNEGSKA (reference sequence). The V and J ends lost 3 bases and 7 bases respectively, with 19 bases between them. The CDR3 DNA follows: TGCAGTGCTAGGGTGGGGTTGGAGTGGGGCAACATTCAGTACTTC. Translated, it gives CSARVGLEWGNIQYF.

This clonotype was observed many times. The rearrangement joins TRBV28 to TRBJ2-7; 9 bases align to TRBD2. This CDR3 is built from 14 residues. V lost 4 bases, J lost 5 bases, and 6 bases stayed unmatched. From germline, CDR1 is MDHEN and CDR2 SYDVKM. CDR3 sequence: CASSSSRGGHEQYF. CDR3 bases: TGTGCCAGCAGTTCCTCGCGGGGGGGCCACGAGCAGTACTTC.

The chain employs TRBV27 and TRBJ2-1, with TRBD2 matching 10 bases. Germline CDR1 and CDR2: MNHEY and SMNVEV (reference sequence). The CDR3 contains 16 residues. V shed 5 bases, J shed 5 bases, and the junction held 9 bases outside the gene matches. The CDR3: CASSPLTSGANNEQFF. Written as DNA, the CDR3 is TGTGCCAGCAGTCCCCTAACTAGCGGGGCTAACAATGAGCAGTTCTTC.

This clonotype was found many times. The chain couples TRBV4-3 to TRBJ2-3; perhaps TRBD2 as D (5 bases). V lost 3 bases and J 4 bases, leaving 26 bases between the germline ends. CDR1 and CDR2 (germline): LGHNA, YSLEER. The CDR3 runs 19 residues. CDR3 coding DNA: TGCGCCAGCAGCCACTCCCCTAGCTGGAGATATGGTTCGCCAGATACGCAGTATTTT. Its translation is CASSHSPSWRYGSPDTQYF.

This sequence joins TRBV30 and TRBJ2-1; 8 bases agree with TRBD1. Trimming removed 4 bases from V and 8 bases from J; junction bases left unmatched: 7. In germline, CDR1 is GTSNPN, CDR2 SVGIG (reference sequence). CDR3 size: 13 residues. CDR3 nucleotide sequence: TGTGCCTGGATTTCGGACAGGGTATATGAGCAGTTCTTC. Amino acid sequence: CAWISDRVYEQFF.

This clonotype was seen many times. The chain combines TRBV2 with TRBJ2-7; 9 bases are shared with TRBD2. V gave up 2 bases and J gave up 0 bases; unmatched junction bases: 2. The CDR3 is 15 amino acids. Germline V gene data show CDR1 as SNHLY and CDR2 as FYNNEI. CDR3 residues: CASSERLAASYEQYF. The CDR3 coding sequence is TGTGCCAGCAGTGAACGACTAGCGGCCTCCTACGAGCAGTACTTC. The full variable domain, rest sourced from reference TRBV2 and TRBJ2-7, is EPEVTQTPSHQVTQMGQEVILRCVPISNHLYFYWYRQILGQKVEFLVSFYNNEISEKSEIFDDQFSVERPDGSNFTLKIRSTKLEDSAMYFCASSERLAASYEQYFGPGTRLTVT.

This clonotype was seen at least ten times. The V and J genes are TRBV19 and TRBJ1-5, with D unresolved. The CDR3 consists of 15 residues. CDR1 LNHDA and CDR2 SQIVND come from the germline V gene (reference sequence). Trimming cost V 3 bases and J 0 bases, with 9 bases left between them. This CDR3 reads CASSMPGYSNQPQHF. As DNA, the CDR3 is TGTGCCAGTAGTATGCCCGGATATAGCAATCAGCCCCAGCATTTT.

This sequence joins TRBV5-6 and TRBJ2-1; 12 bases match TRBD1. CDR1 SGHDT and CDR2 YYEEEE come from the germline V gene. This CDR3 contains 18 residues. Trimming at V came to 0 bases and at J to 5 bases, leaving 9 bases not matched to a gene. CDR3 DNA: TGTGCCAGCAGCTTGGAGGCTGAGTGGGACAGGGGGCACAATGAGCAGTTCTTC. It translates to CASSLEAEWDRGHNEQFF.

The J gene is TRBJ1-6, the V gene TRBV7-2; D gene uncertain. This CDR3 is built from 16 residues. Germline assignment: CDR1 SGHTA and CDR2 FQGNSA. Trimming left V 2 bases short and J 6 bases short, with 14 bases between. The CDR3 DNA follows: TGTGCCAGCAGCTTACTAATTGGACGGAGTAATTCACCCCTCCACTTT. Protein sequence: CASSLLIGRSNSPLHF.

V is TRBV4-1 and J is TRBJ2-1, with no clear D. The V gene's germline CDR1 is MGHRA and CDR2 YSYEKL. V dropped 0 bases and J dropped 3 bases, with 15 bases sitting between them. This CDR3 comprises 17 residues. The CDR3: CASSQEPRSVYYNEQFF. The CDR3 DNA reads TGCGCCAGCAGCCAAGAGCCGAGGTCCGTCTACTACAATGAGCAGTTCTTC.